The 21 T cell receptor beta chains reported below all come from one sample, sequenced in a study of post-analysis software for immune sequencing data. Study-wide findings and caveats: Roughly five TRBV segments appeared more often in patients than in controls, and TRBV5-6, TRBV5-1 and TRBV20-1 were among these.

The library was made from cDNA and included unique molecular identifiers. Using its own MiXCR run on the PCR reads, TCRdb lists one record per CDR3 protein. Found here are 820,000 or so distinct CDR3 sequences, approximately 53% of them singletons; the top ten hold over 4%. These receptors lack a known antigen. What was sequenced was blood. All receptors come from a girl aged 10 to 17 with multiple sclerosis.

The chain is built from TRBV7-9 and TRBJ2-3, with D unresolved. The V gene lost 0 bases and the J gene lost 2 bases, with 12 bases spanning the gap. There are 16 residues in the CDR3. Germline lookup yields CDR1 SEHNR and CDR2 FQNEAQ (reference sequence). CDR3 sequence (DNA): TGTGCCAGCAGCTTAGCGGTGGGCGGATACACAGATACGCAGTATTTT. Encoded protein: CASSLAVGGYTDTQYF.

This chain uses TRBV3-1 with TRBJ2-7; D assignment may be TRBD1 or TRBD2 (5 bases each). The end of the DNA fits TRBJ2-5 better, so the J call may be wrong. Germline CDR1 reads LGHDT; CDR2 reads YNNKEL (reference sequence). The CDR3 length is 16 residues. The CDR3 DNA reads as TGTGCCAGCAGCCCAGGGTGGGTGCGGGTCGGAGAGACCCAGTACTTC. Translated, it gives CASSPGWVRVGETQYF.

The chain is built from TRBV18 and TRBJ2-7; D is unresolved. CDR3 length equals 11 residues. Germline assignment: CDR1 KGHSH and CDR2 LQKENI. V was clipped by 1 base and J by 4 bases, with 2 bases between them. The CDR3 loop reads CASSPQYEQYF. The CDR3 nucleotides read TGTGCCAGCTCACCACAGTACGAGCAGTACTTC.

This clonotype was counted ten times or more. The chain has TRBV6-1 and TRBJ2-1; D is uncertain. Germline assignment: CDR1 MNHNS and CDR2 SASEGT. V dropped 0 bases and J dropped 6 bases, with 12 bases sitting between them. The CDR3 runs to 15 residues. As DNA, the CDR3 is TGTGCCAGCAGTGAAGCGTCCGACGGATCCAATGAGCAGTTCTTC. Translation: CASSEASDGSNEQFF.

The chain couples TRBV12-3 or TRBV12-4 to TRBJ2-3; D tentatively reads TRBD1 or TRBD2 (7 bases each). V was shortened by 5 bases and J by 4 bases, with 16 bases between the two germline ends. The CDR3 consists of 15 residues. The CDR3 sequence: CASSNLAGGADTQYF. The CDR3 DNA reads TGTGCCAGCAGTAACCTCGCAGGGGGGGCAGATACGCAGTATTTT.

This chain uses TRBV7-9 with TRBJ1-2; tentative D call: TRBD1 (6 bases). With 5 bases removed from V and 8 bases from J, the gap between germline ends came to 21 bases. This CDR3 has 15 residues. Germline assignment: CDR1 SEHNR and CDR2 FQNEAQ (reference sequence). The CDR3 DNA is TGTGCCAGCAGCCCTTCAAACAGGGTCCCCATGGGCTACACCTTC. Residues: CASSPSNRVPMGYTF.

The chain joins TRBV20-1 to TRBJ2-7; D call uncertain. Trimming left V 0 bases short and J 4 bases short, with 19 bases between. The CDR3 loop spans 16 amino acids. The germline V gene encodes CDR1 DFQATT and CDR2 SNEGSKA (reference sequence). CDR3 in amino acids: CSARDLPSRPRYEQYF. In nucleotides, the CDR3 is TGCAGTGCTAGAGATTTGCCTTCCCGTCCAAGGTACGAGCAGTACTTC.

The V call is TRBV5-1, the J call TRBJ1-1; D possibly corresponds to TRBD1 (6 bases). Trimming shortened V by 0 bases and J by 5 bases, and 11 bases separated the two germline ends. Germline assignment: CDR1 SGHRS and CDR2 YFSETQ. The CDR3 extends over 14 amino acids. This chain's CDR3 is CASSLGNRDTEAFF. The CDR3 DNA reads TGCGCCAGCAGCTTGGGAAACAGGGATACTGAAGCTTTCTTT.

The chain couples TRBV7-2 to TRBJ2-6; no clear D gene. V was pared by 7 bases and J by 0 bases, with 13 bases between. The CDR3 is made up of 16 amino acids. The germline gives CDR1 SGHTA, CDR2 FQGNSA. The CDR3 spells CASIPVWHSGANVLTF. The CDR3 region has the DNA TGTGCCAGCATCCCCGTTTGGCACTCTGGGGCCAACGTCCTGACTTTC.

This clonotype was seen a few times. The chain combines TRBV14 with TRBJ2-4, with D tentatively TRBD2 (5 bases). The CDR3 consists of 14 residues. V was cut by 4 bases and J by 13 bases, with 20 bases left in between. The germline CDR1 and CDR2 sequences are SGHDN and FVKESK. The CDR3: CASSLVTNGSQQYF. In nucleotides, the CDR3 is TGTGCCAGCAGCCTGGTGACTAACGGATCTCAGCAGTACTTC. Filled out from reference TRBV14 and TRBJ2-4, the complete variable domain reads EAGVTQFPSHSVIEKGQTVTLRCDPISGHDNLYWYRRVMGKEIKFLLHFVKESKQDESGMPNNRFLAERTGGTYSTLKVQPAELEDSGVYFCASSLVTNGSQQYFGAGTRLSVL.

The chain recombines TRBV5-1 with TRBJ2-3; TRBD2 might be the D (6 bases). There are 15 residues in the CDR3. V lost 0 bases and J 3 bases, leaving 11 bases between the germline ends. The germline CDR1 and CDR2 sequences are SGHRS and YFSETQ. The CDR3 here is CASSLDPAGTDTQYF. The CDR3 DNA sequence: TGCGCCAGCAGCTTGGATCCCGCGGGGACAGATACGCAGTATTTT.

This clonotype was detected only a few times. CDR3 coding DNA: TGCAGCGGCGGACAGCCAGGCGAAAAACTGTTTTTT. Amino acid sequence: CSGGQPGEKLFF. V usage is TRBV29-1 and J usage is TRBJ1-4; possibly TRBD1 for D (6 bases). The CDR3 has 12 amino acids. Germline V CDR1 and CDR2: SQVTM, ANQGSEA. The V end was cut by 7 bases, the J end by 8 bases, with 14 bases between.

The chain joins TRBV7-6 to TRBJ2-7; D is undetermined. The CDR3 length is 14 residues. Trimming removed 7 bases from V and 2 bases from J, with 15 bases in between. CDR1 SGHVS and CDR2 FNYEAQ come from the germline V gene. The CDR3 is CASIFREQAYEQYF. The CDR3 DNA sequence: TGTGCCAGCATCTTTAGAGAGCAAGCCTACGAGCAGTACTTC.

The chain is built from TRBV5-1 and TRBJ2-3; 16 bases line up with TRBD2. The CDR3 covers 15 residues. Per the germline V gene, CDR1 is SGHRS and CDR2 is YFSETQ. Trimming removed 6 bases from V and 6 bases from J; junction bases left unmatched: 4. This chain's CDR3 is CASIGTSGREDTQYF. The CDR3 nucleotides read TGCGCCAGCATCGGGACTAGCGGGAGGGAGGATACGCAGTATTTT.

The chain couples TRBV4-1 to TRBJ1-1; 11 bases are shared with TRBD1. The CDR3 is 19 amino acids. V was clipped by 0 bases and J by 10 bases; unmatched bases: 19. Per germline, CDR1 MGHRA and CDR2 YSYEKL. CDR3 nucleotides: TGCGCCAGCAGCCAAGACTTCGGGGGACCGGGACAGGGGGAATCTGGAGCTTTCTTT. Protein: CASSQDFGGPGQGESGAFF.

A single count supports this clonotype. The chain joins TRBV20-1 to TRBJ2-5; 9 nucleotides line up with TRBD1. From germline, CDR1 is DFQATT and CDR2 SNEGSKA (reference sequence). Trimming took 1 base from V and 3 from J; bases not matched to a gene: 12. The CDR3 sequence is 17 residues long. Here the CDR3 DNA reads TGCAGTGCTAGAGGAACCGCAAGGACAGGGGTTGAAGAGACCCAGTACTTC. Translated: CSARGTARTGVEETQYF.

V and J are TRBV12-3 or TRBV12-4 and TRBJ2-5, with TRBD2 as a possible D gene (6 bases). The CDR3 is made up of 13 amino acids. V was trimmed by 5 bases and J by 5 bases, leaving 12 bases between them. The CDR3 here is CASSRTAGETQYF. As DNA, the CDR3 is TGTGCCAGCAGTCGGACGGCGGGGGAGACCCAGTACTTC.

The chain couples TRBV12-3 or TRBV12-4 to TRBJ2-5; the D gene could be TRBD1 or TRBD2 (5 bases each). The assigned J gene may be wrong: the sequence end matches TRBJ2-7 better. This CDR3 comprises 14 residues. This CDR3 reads CASSWGSPEGEQYF. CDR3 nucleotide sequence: TGTGCCAGCAGCTGGGGCTCCCCAGAGGGCGAGCAGTACTTC.

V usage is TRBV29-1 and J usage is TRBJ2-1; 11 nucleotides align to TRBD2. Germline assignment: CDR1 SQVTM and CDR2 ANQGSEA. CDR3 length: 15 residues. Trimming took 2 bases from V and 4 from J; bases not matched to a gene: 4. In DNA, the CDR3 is TGCAGCGTTGAATTGGTAGCGGGGGGGTACAATGAGCAGTTCTTC. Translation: CSVELVAGGYNEQFF.

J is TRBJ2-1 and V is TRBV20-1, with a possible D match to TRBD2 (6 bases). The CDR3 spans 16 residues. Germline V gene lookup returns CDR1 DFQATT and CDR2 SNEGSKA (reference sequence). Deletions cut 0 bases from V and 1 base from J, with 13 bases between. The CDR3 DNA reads TGCAGTGCTAGAGATGGATCGGGGAGGTCCTACAATGAGCAGTTCTTC. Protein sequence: CSARDGSGRSYNEQFF.

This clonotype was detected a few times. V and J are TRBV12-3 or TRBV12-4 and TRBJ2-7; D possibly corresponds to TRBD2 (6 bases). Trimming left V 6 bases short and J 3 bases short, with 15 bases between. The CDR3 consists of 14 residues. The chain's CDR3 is CASRAGTPNYEQYF. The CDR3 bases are TGTGCCAGCAGGGCCGGGACTCCAAACTACGAGCAGTACTTC.